This passage covers 4 T cell receptor beta chains from one sample sequenced in a study of glioma-infiltrating T cells. Using RNA template, CDR3s of TCR alpha and beta were amplified with iRepertoire arm-PCR. One entry per CDR3 protein, called by TCRdb with MiXCR from the multiplex PCR reads. The sample has 100,000 to 150,000 distinct CDR3 sequences, 24% seen once; the top ten hold 27%. Sequenced: glioma tissue, nonneoplastic brain tissue, or PBMCs (not recorded which). The receptors originated from a human donor with low-grade glioma or glioblastoma, undergoing nonglioma brain surgery, or in good health (not recorded which).

The sample holds a few counts of this clonotype. The genes are TRBV20-1 and TRBJ1-6, with unresolved D. Germline values: CDR1 DFQATT, CDR2 SNEGSKA (reference sequence). Trimming removed 6 bases from V and 7 bases from J, with 13 bases in between. CDR3 length: 13 residues. This CDR3 reads CSALREPNSPLHF. In nucleotides, the CDR3 is TGCAGTGCGCTCCGGGAACCCAATTCACCCCTCCACTTT.

Note on this clonotype: One end of the junction fails to match germline, which may point to a read error. V gene TRBV12-3 or TRBV12-4 combines with J gene TRBJ1-2; the match to TRBD1 covers 7 bases. The CDR3 runs to 15 residues. The CDR3 region is CACSFSTGADYGYTF. DNA of the CDR3: TGTGCCTGCAGTTTCAGTACAGGGGCAGACTATGGCTACACCTTC.

In this sample, this clonotype turned up many times. J is TRBJ2-5 and V is TRBV6-1; D unclear. This CDR3 has 13 residues. Germline CDR1 MNHNS, CDR2 SASEGT. Trimming took 6 bases from V and 4 from J, leaving 12 bases between them. This CDR3 is CASRRVAGETQYF. The DNA of the CDR3 is TGTGCCAGCAGGCGAGTGGCTGGAGAGACCCAGTACTTC.

This rearrangement joins TRBV20-1 to TRBJ2-5; D remains unclear. V was pared by 0 bases and J by 0 bases, with 17 bases between. This CDR3 contains 17 residues. Germline CDR1 DFQATT, CDR2 SNEGSKA (reference sequence). The CDR3 coding sequence is TGCAGTGCTAGAGATTCCCCCTCCGGCTTGTACCAAGAGACCCAGTACTTC. Its protein is CSARDSPSGLYQETQYF.